The sequence of this TCR beta chain was determined in a study of PD-1 blockade in classical Hodgkin lymphoma (dated by TCRdb to the early 2020s). Turning to the overall study: Nivolumab dosing was 3 mg/kg intravenously every 2 weeks, continuing until either disease progression or unacceptable toxicity. To define a peripheral blood immune signature of response to PD-1 blockade in classical Hodgkin lymphoma, the study combined TCR beta sequencing with CyTOF.

The time point label for this specimen denotes: cycle 1 day 1 (C1D1), immediately before nivolumab initiation. Relapse after autologous stem cell transplantation had occurred in all trial patients, and cohorts A, B and C were distinguished by prior brentuximab vedotin exposure. CD8+ T cells were purified from thawed PBMCs by magnetic negative selection with a Miltenyi CD8+ T cell isolation kit. The trial cohort comprised around 60 patients with relapsed/refractory classical Hodgkin lymphoma whose best overall responses were complete response, partial response or progressive disease. In the multi-cohort phase II CheckMate 205 trial, trial patients received single-agent nivolumab. Best overall response was determined by an independent review committee according to the 2007 International Working Group response criteria. PBMCs from the trial were collected at three points: immediately before nivolumab initiation (C1D1), and during therapy at cycle 2 day 1 and cycle 4 day 1. Peripheral blood was collected in 8 mL Vacutainer Cell Preparation Tubes, from which PBMCs were isolated by centrifugation and then cryopreserved. Purified CD4+ and CD8+ fractions were prepared only for cases in which an additional PBMC sample was available. Magnetically labelled cells were removed on LS columns in a quadroMACS separator, and the flow-through was retained as the purified fraction.

The CDR3 numbers 18 residues from cysteine through phenylalanine. Of all the DNA, just the CDR3 is kept, 54 bases in frame from base 1. In the germline V gene, CDR1 corresponds to SNHLY and CDR2 to FYNNEI. Trimming at the junction amounts to 10 bases on V and 5 bases on J, and the germline ends lie 27 bases apart. Overall results and qualifications from the work: Diversity was lower in patients who began nivolumab less than 1 year after ASCT, so these patients were left out of later analyses to avoid confounding by immune reconstitution. Trial patients with a complete response had baseline diversity similar to that of newly diagnosed patients, while partial responders and progressors had significantly lower diversity. CD4+ but not CD8+ TCR diversity rose significantly by C4D1 (p=0.0027 vs p=0.16), most apparent in complete responders (p=0.02). Baseline TCR diversity was reported as lower in newly diagnosed patients than in healthy donors, and lower still in relapsed/refractory patients. Only a single clinical trial cohort was studied, and what caused the repertoire differences, possibly disease activity or prior therapy, remained undefined.

With respect to this clone: Its antigen remains unidentified. No base quality information exists; no much larger clone differs at one position.

The Qiagen DNeasy kit was used to extract genomic DNA both from unsorted PBMCs and from the negatively selected CD4+ and CD8+ fractions. TCR beta CDR3 regions were amplified by immunoSEQ multiplex PCR using primers annealing to V and J segments. A synthetic immune receptor repertoire was used to minimize amplification bias, and any residual bias was removed computationally once sequencing was done. Per the original workflow: Custom Python scripts were used to quantify repertoire diversity as the Shannon entropy index. Unsorted, CD4+ and CD8+ repertoires were analyzed separately, except in combined analyses where CD4+ and CD8+ sequences were merged in silico. A clone counted as expanded when the clone's frequency after treatment rose at least 2-fold relative to C1D1, and clones undetected at baseline were given a pseudocount of 0.5. Clones with 0 or 1 copy at C1D1 were classified as singleton clones, and clones with 2 or more copies were classified as non-singleton clones. By matching protein sequences in sorted samples from the same patient, clones expanded in unsorted samples were annotated as CD4+, CD8+ or unknown. Diversity changes from C1D1 to C4D1 were tested in paired samples using Wilcoxon tests. TCRdb carries this immuneACCESS record with in-frame sequences only. Its versions omit some clonotypes, under half of them owing to an unresolved V gene in the studies checked, with the rest unexplained. V, J and clone size reflect that table, while D and trimming were determined from the DNA. The sample table holds 2,000 to 2,500 clones, of which 65% to 80% were seen once. The biggest ten clones account for around 36% of the sample.

The rearrangement joined TRBV2 to TRBJ2-6; a confident D gene designation cannot be given. Material: CD8+ T cells from blood, obtained at baseline. The source is a human donor with classical Hodgkin lymphoma. The CDR3 corresponds to CATVIEITDTSRANVLTF. The nucleotide sequence is given as TGTGCCACAGTAATAGAGATTACCGATACAAGTCGGGCCAACGTCCTGACTTTC.